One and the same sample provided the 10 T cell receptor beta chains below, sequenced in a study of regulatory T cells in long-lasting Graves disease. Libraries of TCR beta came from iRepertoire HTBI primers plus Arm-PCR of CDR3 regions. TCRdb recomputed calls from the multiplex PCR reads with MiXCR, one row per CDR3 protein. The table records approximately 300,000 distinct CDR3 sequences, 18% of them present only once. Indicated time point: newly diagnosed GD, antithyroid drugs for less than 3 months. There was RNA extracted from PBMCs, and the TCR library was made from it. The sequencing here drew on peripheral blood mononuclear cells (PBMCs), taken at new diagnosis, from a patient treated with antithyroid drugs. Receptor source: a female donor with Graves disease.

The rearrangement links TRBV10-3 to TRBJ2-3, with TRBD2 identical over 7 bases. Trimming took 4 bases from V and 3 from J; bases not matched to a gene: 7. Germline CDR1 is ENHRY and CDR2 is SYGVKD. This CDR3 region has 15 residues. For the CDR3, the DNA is TGTGCCATCAGTGGCCATCCGGGACTAACAGATACGCAGTATTTT. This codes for CAISGHPGLTDTQYF.

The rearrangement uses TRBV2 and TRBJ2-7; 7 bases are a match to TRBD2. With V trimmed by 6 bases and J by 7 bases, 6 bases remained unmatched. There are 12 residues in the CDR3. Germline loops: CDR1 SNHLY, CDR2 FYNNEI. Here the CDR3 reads CASRGGGVEQYF. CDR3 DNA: TGTGCCAGCAGGGGGGGGGGGGTTGAGCAGTACTTC.

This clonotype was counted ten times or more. CDR3 sequence (DNA): TGTGCCAGCACCAACTCCTTTGTGTCCTACGAGCAGTACTTC. Translation gives CASTNSFVSYEQYF. V is TRBV11-2 and J is TRBJ2-7; D is uncertain. V lost 7 bases and J lost 1, with 14 bases in between. Germline V gene lookup returns CDR1 SGHAT and CDR2 FQNNGV. This CDR3 has 14 residues.

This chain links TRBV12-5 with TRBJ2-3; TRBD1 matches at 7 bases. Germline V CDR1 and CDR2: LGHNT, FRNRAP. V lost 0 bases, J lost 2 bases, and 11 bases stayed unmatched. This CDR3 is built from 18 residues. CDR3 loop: CASGLVLTGTENTDTQYF. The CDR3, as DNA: TGTGCTAGTGGTTTGGTATTAACCGGGACAGAAAACACAGATACGCAGTATTTT.

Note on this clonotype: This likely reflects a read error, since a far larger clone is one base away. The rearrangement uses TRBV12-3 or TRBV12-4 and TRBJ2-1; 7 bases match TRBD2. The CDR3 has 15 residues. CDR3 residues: CASSLDGRSQETRYF. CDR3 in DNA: TGTGCCAGCAGTTTAGACGGGAGGTCCCAAGAGACCCGGTACTTC.

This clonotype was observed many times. The CDR3 nucleotides read TGTGCCAGCAGCGCGGCAGGGGATCAGCCCCAGCATTTT. It is translated as CASSAAGDQPQHF. V is TRBV16 and J is TRBJ1-5; a possible D gene is TRBD1 (6 bases). V gave up 5 bases and J gave up 5 bases, with 10 bases separating them. The CDR3 is 13 residues long. Germline values: CDR1 KGHSY, CDR2 FQNENV.

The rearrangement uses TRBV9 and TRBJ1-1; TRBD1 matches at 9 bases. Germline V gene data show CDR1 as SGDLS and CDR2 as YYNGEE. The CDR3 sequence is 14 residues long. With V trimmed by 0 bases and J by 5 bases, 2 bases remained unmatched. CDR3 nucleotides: TGTGCCAGCAGCGTAGACAGGGGGCGGACTGAAGCTTTCTTT. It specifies CASSVDRGRTEAFF.

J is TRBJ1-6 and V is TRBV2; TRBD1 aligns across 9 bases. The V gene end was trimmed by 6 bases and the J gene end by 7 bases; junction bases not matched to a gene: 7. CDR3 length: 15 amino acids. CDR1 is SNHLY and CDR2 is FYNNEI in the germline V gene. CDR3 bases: TGTGCCAGCAGGGGCTCGGGACAGGGCAATTCACCCCTCCACTTT. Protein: CASRGSGQGNSPLHF.

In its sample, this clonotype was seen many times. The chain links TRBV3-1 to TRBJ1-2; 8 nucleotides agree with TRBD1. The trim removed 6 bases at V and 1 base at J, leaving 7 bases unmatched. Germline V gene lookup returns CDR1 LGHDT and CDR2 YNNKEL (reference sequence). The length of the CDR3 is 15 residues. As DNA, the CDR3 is TGTGCCAGCAGTGAAGACAGGGGAATTAACTATGGCTACACCTTC. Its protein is CASSEDRGINYGYTF.

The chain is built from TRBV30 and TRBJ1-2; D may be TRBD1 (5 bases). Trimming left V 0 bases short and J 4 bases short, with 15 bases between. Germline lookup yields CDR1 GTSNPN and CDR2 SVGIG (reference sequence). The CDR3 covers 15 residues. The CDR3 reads CAWSVSPTGAYGYTF. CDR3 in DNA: TGTGCCTGGAGTGTATCACCCACCGGGGCCTATGGCTACACCTTC.